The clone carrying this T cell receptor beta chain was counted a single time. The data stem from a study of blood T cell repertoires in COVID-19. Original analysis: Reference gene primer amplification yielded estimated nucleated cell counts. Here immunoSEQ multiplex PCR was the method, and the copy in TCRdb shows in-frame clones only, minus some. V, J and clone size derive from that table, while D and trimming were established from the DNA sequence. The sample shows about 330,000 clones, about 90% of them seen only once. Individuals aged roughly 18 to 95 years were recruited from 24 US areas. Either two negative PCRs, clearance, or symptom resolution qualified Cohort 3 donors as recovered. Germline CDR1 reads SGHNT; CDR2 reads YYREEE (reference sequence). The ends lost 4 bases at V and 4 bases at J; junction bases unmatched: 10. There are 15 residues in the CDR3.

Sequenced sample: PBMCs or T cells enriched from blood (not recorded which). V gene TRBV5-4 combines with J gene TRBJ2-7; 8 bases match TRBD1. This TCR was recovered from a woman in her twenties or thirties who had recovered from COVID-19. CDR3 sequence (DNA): TGTGCCAGCAGCGGGGGCCAGGGGGCTTCATACGAGCAGTACTTC. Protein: CASSGGQGASYEQYF.